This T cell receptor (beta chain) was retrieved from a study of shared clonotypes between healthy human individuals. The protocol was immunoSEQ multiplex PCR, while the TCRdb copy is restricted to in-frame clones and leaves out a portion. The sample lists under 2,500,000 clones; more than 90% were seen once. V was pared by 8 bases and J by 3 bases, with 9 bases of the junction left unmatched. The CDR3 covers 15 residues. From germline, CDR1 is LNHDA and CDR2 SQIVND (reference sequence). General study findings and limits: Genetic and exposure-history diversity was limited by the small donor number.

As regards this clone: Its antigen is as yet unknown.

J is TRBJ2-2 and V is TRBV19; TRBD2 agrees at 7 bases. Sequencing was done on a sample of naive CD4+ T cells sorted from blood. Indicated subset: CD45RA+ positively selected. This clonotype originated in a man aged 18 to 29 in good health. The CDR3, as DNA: TGTGCCAGTCCCGGGGGGAGTCGGGACACCGGGGAGCTGTTTTTT. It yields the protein CASPGGSRDTGELFF.